These 27 T cell receptor beta chains share one sample of origin, sequenced in a study of CD8+ T cells in alopecia areata. The sequencing template was cDNA reverse transcribed from extracted RNA. TCRdb's table, derived via immunoSEQ multiplex PCR, lists solely in-frame clones and lacks some. The sample records tens of thousands of clones, roughly 57% being singletons. The sample in question was CD8+ T cells sorted from blood, obtained at week 0. These receptors all come from a human donor with alopecia areata.

This clone showed up just a few times. The CDR3: CAWGDSLAQSYNEQFF. Written as DNA, the CDR3 is TGTGCCTGGGGTGATTCACTAGCTCAAAGTTACAATGAGCAGTTCTTC. The genes are TRBV30 and TRBJ2-1; D perhaps matches TRBD2 (6 bases). With 5 bases removed from V and 4 bases from J, the gap between germline ends came to 21 bases. Looked up from germline, CDR1 is GTSNPN and CDR2 is SVGIG (reference sequence). CDR3 size: 16 residues. Together with reference TRBV30 and TRBJ2-1, the CDR3 gives the full variable domain: SQTIHQWPATLVQPVGSPLSLECTVEGTSNPNLYWYRQAAGRGLQLLFYSVGIGQISSEVPQNLSASRPQDRQFILSSKKLLLSDSGFYLCAWGDSLAQSYNEQFFGPGTRLTVL.

CDR3: CASSGIGTNYEQYF. In DNA form, the CDR3 reads TGTGCCAGCAGTGGTATCGGGACGAACTACGAGCAGTACTTC. The chain joins TRBV7-9 to TRBJ2-7; D could derive from TRBD1 or TRBD2 (5 bases each). The CDR3 length is 14 residues. Germline V gene sequence: CDR1 SEHNR, CDR2 FQNEAQ (reference sequence). V lost 6 bases and J 3 bases, leaving 15 bases between the germline ends.

The chain joins TRBV2 to TRBJ2-1, with a tentative D call TRBD1 (6 bases). With 1 base removed from V and 2 bases from J, the gap between germline ends came to 6 bases. CDR3 length: 14 residues. CDR1 SNHLY and CDR2 FYNNEI come from the germline V gene. CDR3 in amino acids: CASSEGTAYNEQFF. CDR3 DNA sequence: TGTGCCAGCAGTGAAGGGACAGCCTACAATGAGCAGTTCTTC.

This chain connects TRBV19 to TRBJ2-7; 7 nucleotides align to TRBD2. Germline loops: CDR1 LNHDA, CDR2 SQIVND (reference sequence). The trim removed 5 bases at V and 0 bases at J, leaving 4 bases unmatched. The CDR3 runs 14 residues. DNA of the CDR3: TGTGCCAGTAGTTGGGGCGGGAGCTCCTACGAGCAGTACTTC. It encodes CASSWGGSSYEQYF.

The J gene is TRBJ2-2, the V gene TRBV29-1; 10 bases agree with TRBD1. J lost 10 bases, V lost 7 bases, and 6 bases had no gene match. This CDR3 has 12 amino acids. CDR1 is SQVTM, CDR2 ANQGSEA, per germline. Here the CDR3 DNA reads TGCAGCGCCTTGACAGGGGGCGAGGAGCTGTTTTTT. Its translation: CSALTGGEELFF.

V and J are TRBV18 and TRBJ2-1; 13 nucleotides match TRBD2. Trimming cost V 3 bases and J 3 bases; bases outside gene matches: 8. CDR3 length: 18 residues. CDR1 is KGHSH, CDR2 LQKENI, per germline. The CDR3: CASSPPGLAGDHYNEQFF. As DNA, the CDR3 is TGTGCCAGCTCACCCCCTGGACTAGCGGGGGATCACTACAATGAGCAGTTCTTC. The full variable domain, completed using reference TRBV18 and TRBJ2-1, is NAGVMQNPRHLVRRRGQEARLRCSPMKGHSHVYWYRQLPEEGLKFMVYLQKENIIDESGMPKERFSAEFPKEGPSILRIQQVVRGDSAAYFCASSPPGLAGDHYNEQFFGPGTRLTVL.

This chain joins TRBV29-1 and TRBJ2-7; D is unclear. The CDR3 has 16 amino acids. The germline V gene has CDR1 SQVTM and CDR2 ANQGSEA. Trimming removed 5 bases from V and 1 base from J, with 21 bases in between. This CDR3 is CSVNFGEGSASYEQYF. The CDR3 coding sequence is TGCAGCGTTAATTTCGGTGAAGGGTCGGCTTCCTACGAGCAGTACTTC.

This clone was detected a few times. CDR3 bases: TGCGCCAGCAGCTTGGCCTTTTCAATCGGAAACCACTACAATGAGCAGTTCTTC. It specifies CASSLAFSIGNHYNEQFF. This chain connects TRBV5-1 to TRBJ2-1, with D uncertain. Trimming removed 0 bases at V and 3 bases at J, with 19 bases between. The CDR3 has 18 residues. In germline, CDR1 is SGHRS, CDR2 YFSETQ.

A single count supports this clone. The gene calls are TRBV27 and TRBJ2-6; 12 nucleotides line up with TRBD2. Germline V lookup: CDR1 MNHEY, CDR2 SMNVEV (reference sequence). CDR3 size: 19 residues. With V trimmed by 4 bases and J by 0 bases, 7 bases remained unmatched. The CDR3 sequence: CASSSTSLAGGSGANVLTF. The CDR3 nucleotides read TGTGCCAGCAGTTCCACCTCACTAGCGGGGGGCTCTGGGGCCAACGTCCTGACTTTC.

In this sample, this clone turned up a few times. The V gene is TRBV14, the J gene TRBJ2-1; 7 bases match TRBD2. The CDR3 contains 16 residues. Trimming at V came to 1 base and at J to 2 bases, leaving 5 bases not matched to a gene. From germline, CDR1 is SGHDN and CDR2 FVKESK. The DNA for the CDR3 is TGTGCCAGCAGCCAAGTGGAGGGAGGGCCCTACAATGAGCAGTTCTTC. It specifies CASSQVEGGPYNEQFF.

This clone has just a few counts. This same CDR3 is encoded by further DNA sequences in the sample. The genes are TRBV29-1 and TRBJ2-7; the D gene is possibly TRBD2 (5 bases). Germline V gives CDR1 SQVTM, CDR2 ANQGSEA. The CDR3 covers 12 residues. Between the trimmed V and J ends, which lost 1 base and 4 bases, there was a span of 8 bases. For the CDR3, the DNA is TGCAGCGTTGAAGGTACGGGGTACGAGCAGTACTTC. Its translation: CSVEGTGYEQYF.

The chain has TRBV6-5 and TRBJ2-7; D unresolved. V was pared by 4 bases and J by 4 bases, with 14 bases between. This CDR3 is built from 14 residues. CDR1 and CDR2 from the germline V gene are MNHEY and SVGAGI. The DNA of the CDR3 is TGTGCCAGCAGTTTTCGGACGAAGGGATACGAGCAGTACTTC. It encodes CASSFRTKGYEQYF.

This chain connects TRBV30 to TRBJ2-7; tentatively, D is TRBD2 (6 bases). This CDR3 is built from 13 residues. The germline V gene has CDR1 GTSNPN and CDR2 SVGIG (reference sequence). V was cut by 3 bases and J by 2 bases, with 11 bases left in between. CDR3 in amino acids: CAWSLAQAYEQYF. The DNA for the CDR3 is TGTGCCTGGAGCCTAGCGCAAGCCTACGAGCAGTACTTC.

This clone occurred a few times. The V call is TRBV25-1, the J call TRBJ1-1, with TRBD1 as a possible D gene (5 bases). CDR1 is MGHDK and CDR2 is SYGVNS in the germline V gene. Trimming removed 3 bases at V and 5 bases at J, with 7 bases between. The CDR3 length is 12 residues. The CDR3 bases are TGTGCCAGCAGTGAGGGGACTACTGAAGCTTTCTTT. It translates to CASSEGTTEAFF.

This clone has just one count. The V and J genes are TRBV27 and TRBJ2-6; a possible D gene is TRBD1 (6 bases). Germline CDR1 and CDR2: MNHEY and SMNVEV (reference sequence). The V end lost 5 bases, the J end lost 0 bases, and 11 bases lay between the germline ends. This CDR3 contains 16 residues. CDR3 protein: CASSPDRSSGANVLTF. CDR3 DNA sequence: TGTGCCAGCAGTCCGGACAGAAGCTCTGGGGCCAACGTCCTGACTTTC. The whole variable domain, filled in from reference TRBV27 and TRBJ2-6, reads EAQVTQNPRYLITVTGKKLTVTCSQNMNHEYMSWYRQDPGLGLRQIYYSMNVEVTDKGDVPEGYKVSRKEKRNFPLILESPSPNQTSLYFCASSPDRSSGANVLTFGAGSRLTVL.

In this sample, this clone turned up a few times. This same CDR3 is encoded by further DNA sequences in the sample. The rearrangement uses TRBV4-3 and TRBJ2-6; 8 nucleotides line up with TRBD1. CDR1 LGHNA and CDR2 YSLEER come from the germline V gene. CDR3 length: 17 residues. V dropped 3 bases and J dropped 0; count of bases not matched to a gene: 4. CDR3 nucleotide sequence: TGCGCCAGCAGCCAGGAAACAGGGGGCTCTGGGGCCAACGTCCTGACTTTC. This gives the protein CASSQETGGSGANVLTF.

About this clone: Other DNA sequences in this sample translate to the same CDR3. This sequence joins TRBV7-6 and TRBJ1-1; D is ambiguous. The length of the CDR3 is 12 residues. Germline V gives CDR1 SGHVS, CDR2 FNYEAQ. Trimming took off 1 base at V and 5 bases at J, with 5 bases between the two ends. CDR3 DNA sequence: TGTGCCAGCAGCTTAGATGGTACTGAAGCTTTCTTT. It encodes CASSLDGTEAFF.

The J gene is TRBJ2-7, the V gene TRBV5-4; no definite D call. The germline CDR1 and CDR2 sequences are SGHNT and YYREEE (reference sequence). Between the trimmed V and J ends, which lost 4 bases and 6 bases, there was a span of 17 bases. The CDR3 contains 14 residues. The CDR3 nucleotides read TGTGCCAGCAGCCAGGACCGACCTCCCCCCGAGCAGTACTTC. This gives the protein CASSQDRPPPEQYF.

In DNA form, the CDR3 reads TGCAGCGCATCGACAGGGGAAGGGACCGGGGAGCTGTTTTTT. Amino acid sequence: CSASTGEGTGELFF. V is TRBV29-1 and J is TRBJ2-2; 8 bases match TRBD1. Germline V gives CDR1 SQVTM, CDR2 ANQGSEA. V shed 7 bases and J 5 bases; nucleotides not matched to a gene: 9. This CDR3 is built from 14 residues.

The chain employs TRBV29-1 and TRBJ1-3; D gene unclear. The CDR3 is 11 residues long. The V gene's germline CDR1 is SQVTM and CDR2 ANQGSEA. The germline V and J ends were trimmed by 2 bases and 7 bases, with 6 bases remaining between them. The CDR3 bases are TGCAGCGTTGAATGGCGGAACACCATATATTTT. Protein sequence: CSVEWRNTIYF.

In this sample, this clone turned up once. This chain connects TRBV2 to TRBJ1-5; TRBD1 is a possible D gene (5 bases). CDR3 length: 15 amino acids. Trimming shortened V by 3 bases and J by 0 bases, and 9 bases separated the two germline ends. Germline CDR1 and CDR2: SNHLY and FYNNEI. CDR3 in DNA: TGTGCCAGCAGTGAGACAGAGAGTAGCAATCAGCCCCAGCATTTT. Translating gives CASSETESSNQPQHF.

This clone occurred a few times. The chain combines TRBV19 with TRBJ1-1; D unresolved. CDR1 is LNHDA and CDR2 is SQIVND in the germline V gene (reference sequence). This CDR3 contains 13 residues. Trimming pared 5 bases from V and 0 bases from J, leaving 7 bases between. The CDR3 DNA follows: TGTGCCAGTAGTTGGAGTTTGAACACTGAAGCTTTCTTT. Translating gives CASSWSLNTEAFF.

On this clone: The same CDR3 also results from other DNA sequences found in this sample. V and J are TRBV19 and TRBJ2-1; a possible D gene is TRBD1 (6 bases). The CDR3 covers 15 residues. Germline V gene data show CDR1 as LNHDA and CDR2 as SQIVND (reference sequence). V lost 3 bases and J 4 bases, leaving 13 bases between the germline ends. CDR3 nucleotide sequence: TGTGCCAGTAGTATTAAAGGGGGTCTATACAATGAGCAGTTCTTC. Protein product: CASSIKGGLYNEQFF.

This chain uses TRBV7-9 with TRBJ1-1; D not resolved. The germline gives CDR1 SEHNR, CDR2 FQNEAQ (reference sequence). The length of the CDR3 is 14 residues. V dropped 1 base and J dropped 1 base, with 7 bases sitting between them. The CDR3, as DNA: TGTGCCAGCAGCTTAGTCTCTGGGAACACTGAAGCTTTCTTT. Amino acids: CASSLVSGNTEAFF.

This clone has just a few counts. The chain combines TRBV10-3 with TRBJ2-1; TRBD2 matches 13 bases. There are 18 residues in the CDR3. J was trimmed by 0 bases and V by 5 bases; bases with no gene match: 7. CDR1 is ENHRY, CDR2 SYGVKD, per germline. The CDR3 reads CAISPGLAGTGSYNEQFF. The CDR3 DNA sequence: TGTGCCATCAGTCCGGGACTAGCGGGAACGGGCTCCTACAATGAGCAGTTCTTC.

The chain recombines TRBV19 with TRBJ2-7; D is unresolved. The CDR3 has 12 amino acids. CDR1 LNHDA and CDR2 SQIVND come from the germline V gene (reference sequence). Trimming stripped 5 bases from V and 1 base from J, with 6 bases between. The CDR3 DNA sequence: TGTGCCAGTAGTCCCGGTTCCTACGAGCAGTACTTC. Its protein product is CASSPGSYEQYF.

In this sample, this clone turned up once. The rearrangement links TRBV27 to TRBJ2-7; 13 bases map to TRBD2. CDR1 MNHEY and CDR2 SMNVEV come from the germline V gene (reference sequence). The CDR3 contains 14 residues. V trimming: 6 bases; J trimming: 4 bases; junction bases outside the gene matches: 3. The CDR3 nucleotides are TGTGCCAGCAGCCCGGGACTAGCGGGGTACGAGCAGTACTTC. Protein product: CASSPGLAGYEQYF.